Listed below are T cell receptor beta chains from one sample, sequenced in a study of post-analysis software for immune sequencing data. TCRdb reprocessed the PCR reads with MiXCR, giving one entry per CDR3 protein. The table shows roughly 180,000 distinct CDR3 sequences, with about 29% occurring only once. The sample consisted of blood. These receptors were obtained from a girl between 10 and 17 years old with multiple sclerosis. CDR3s include the opening cysteine and the closing phenylalanine or tryptophan. The D gene is left open where the match is weak. Clone sizes are given selectively: once, few, many, or a class where the clone is expanded.

V	J	D	size	length	DNA	CDR3
TRBV4-2	TRBJ2-7	TRBD2	few	16	TGTGCCAGCAGCCAACTTCCGGGACTAGCGGGTAACGAGCAGTACTTC	CASSQLPGLAGNEQYF
TRBV20-1	TRBJ1-5	-	few	16	TGCAGTGCTTATCGAGTGGGGGGCTGGGTCAATCAGCCCCAGCATTTT	CSAYRVGGWVNQPQHF
TRBV5-1	TRBJ2-1	-	-	17	TGCGCCAGCAGAACTGCTAAGGGGCCCCTGTCCTACAATGAGCAGTTCTTC	CASRTAKGPLSYNEQFF
TRBV3-1	TRBJ2-1	TRBD2	many	14	TGTGCCAGCAGAAAAGCGGGAGGGGGTAATGAGCAGTTCTTC	CASRKAGGGNEQFF
TRBV20-1	TRBJ1-5	-	-	15	TGCAGTGCTGGACCACCCCTAGGGAGCAATCAGCCCCAGCATTTT	CSAGPPLGSNQPQHF
TRBV20-1	TRBJ1-2	-	-	13	TGCAGTACTAGGAGGCAGGGGATGGGTGGCTACACCTTC	CSTRRQGMGGYTF
TRBV19	TRBJ2-7	TRBD2	-	15	TGTGCCAGTAGTCCTGGGGGAGGGGTATACAATGAGCAGTACTTC	CASSPGGGVYNEQYF
TRBV19	TRBJ1-1	TRBD1	-	13	TGTGCCAGTAGTATAGTTCGGGACAGTGAAGCTTTCTTT	CASSIVRDSEAFF
TRBV28	TRBJ1-5	-	few	14	TGTGCCAGCAATCCTCTGGGTAGCAATCAGCCCCAGCATTTT	CASNPLGSNQPQHF
TRBV5-1	TRBJ2-7	TRBD2	many	17	TGCGCCAGCAGCCCGGGACTAGCGGGAGTAAGGGCCTACGAGCAGTACTTC	CASSPGLAGVRAYEQYF
TRBV7-9	TRBJ2-1	-	many	14	TGTGCCAGCAGCCCCCCCAGGATCCGGAATGAGCAGTTCTTC	CASSPPRIRNEQFF
TRBV13	TRBJ1-1	-	many	13	TGTGCCAGCAGCTACAGGGTTTCAACTGAAGCTTTCTTT	CASSYRVSTEAFF
TRBV18	TRBJ2-1	-	many	12	TGTGCCAGCTCCCCGAGTACGGGAGAGCAGTTCTTC	CASSPSTGEQFF
TRBV30	TRBJ2-1	TRBD2	-	12	TGTGCCTGGACGTCTGAGCGGGAACGGCAGTTCTTC	CAWTSERERQFF
TRBV5-5	TRBJ1-6	-	-	15	TGTGCCAGCAGCTTGGGAATTGACTATAATTCACCCCTCCACTTT	CASSLGIDYNSPLHF
TRBV10-1	TRBJ1-1	-	-	14	TGCGCCAGCAGCCCGGGAGCCGAAGTCACTGAAGCTTTCTTT	CASSPGAEVTEAFF
TRBV5-5	TRBJ2-7	-	-	17	TGTGCCAGCAGCGCGGACTATTCAGCGGGTTCGACCCACGAGCAGTACTTC	CASSADYSAGSTHEQYF
TRBV28	TRBJ2-1	TRBD2	-	14	TGTGCCAGTAAGCGGGAGCCCCTTTACAATGAGCAGTTCTTC	CASKREPLYNEQFF
TRBV24-1	TRBJ2-1	-	-	15	TGTGCCACCAGTGAGGCCTTAGGAGCCTACAATGAGCAGTTCTTC	CATSEALGAYNEQFF
TRBV12-3/TRBV12-4	TRBJ1-1	-	-	13	TGTGCCAGCAGTACCAGGGGGAACACTGAAGCTTTCTTT	CASSTRGNTEAFF
TRBV5-1	TRBJ1-1	TRBD1	-	16	TGCGCCAGCATCCCCGGGGGGACAGGGGGATGGTCTGAAGCTTTCTTT	CASIPGGTGGWSEAFF